The clone carrying this T cell receptor beta chain was observed a few times. The antigen is undetermined. This sample stems from a study of response to subunit inactivated influenza vaccine. Whole-study results and caveats: Authors suggested few new T cells are recruited by each seasonal influenza vaccination.

TCRdb redid the calling of the RT-PCR reads with MiXCR, one entry per CDR3 protein. The data show approximately 700,000 distinct CDR3 sequences, 15% to 18% seen once. V gave up 7 bases and J gave up 4 bases, with 13 bases separating them. In germline, CDR1 is MNHEY, CDR2 SVGEGT. The CDR3 contains 13 residues. The receptor was isolated from a man in his fifties who received an inactivated influenza vaccine. Sequencing was performed on PBMCs from blood, taken about 12 days after vaccination. The rearrangement links TRBV6-2 or TRBV6-3 to TRBJ1-2; D is perhaps TRBD1 (6 bases). This chain's CDR3 is CASTPGQSYGYTF. CDR3 DNA: TGTGCCAGCACCCCCGGACAGTCCTATGGCTACACCTTC.